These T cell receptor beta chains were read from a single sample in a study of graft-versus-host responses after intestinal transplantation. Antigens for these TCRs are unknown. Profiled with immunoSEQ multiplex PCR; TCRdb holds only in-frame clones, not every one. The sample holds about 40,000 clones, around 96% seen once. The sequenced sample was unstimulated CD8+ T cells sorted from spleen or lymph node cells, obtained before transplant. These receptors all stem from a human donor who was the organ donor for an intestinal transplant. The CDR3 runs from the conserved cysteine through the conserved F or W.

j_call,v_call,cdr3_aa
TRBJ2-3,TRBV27,CASSPWGLHKTDTQYF
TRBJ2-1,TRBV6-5,CASSPGYNEQFF
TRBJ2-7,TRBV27,CATRTGGASGEQYF
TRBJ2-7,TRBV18,CASSPQEDRGLTYEQYF
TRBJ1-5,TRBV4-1,CASSHTVLRTGVSAGNQPQHF
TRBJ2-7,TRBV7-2,CASSLGGNYEQYF
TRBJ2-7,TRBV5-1,CASSTHRLRDEQYF
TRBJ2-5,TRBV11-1,CASSLGQGRETQYF
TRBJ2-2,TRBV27,CASRTDSGELFF
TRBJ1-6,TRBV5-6,CASSLAGNSPLHF
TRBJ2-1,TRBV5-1,CASSSGLSSSYNEQFF
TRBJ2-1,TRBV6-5,CASRISGGNNEQFF
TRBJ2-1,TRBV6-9,CASSNSYNEQFF
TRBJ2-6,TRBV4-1,CASSQEDSPSGANVLTF
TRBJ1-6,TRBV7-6,CASSLDPYTPSPLHF
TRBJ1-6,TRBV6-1,CASSWTGDSSPLHF
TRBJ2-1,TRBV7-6,CASSLVLGFSSYNEQFF
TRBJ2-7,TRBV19,CASTGGLGEQYF
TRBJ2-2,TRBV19,CAIGGENTGELFF
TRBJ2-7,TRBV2,CASSVPGPYEQYF
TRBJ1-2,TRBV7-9,CASSLRGQGGYGYTF
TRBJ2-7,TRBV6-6,CASSPLTPSYEQYF
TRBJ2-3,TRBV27,CASSLSPRAGGRTDTQYF
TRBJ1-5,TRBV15,CATSRDRWGWGNQPQHF
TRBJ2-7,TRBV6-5,CASREDQGYEQYF
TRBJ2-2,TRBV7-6,CASSTQSGFTGELFF
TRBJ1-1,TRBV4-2,CASSQVWELLGSTEAFF
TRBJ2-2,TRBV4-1,CASSPPDTGELFF
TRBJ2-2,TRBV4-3,CASSQDYPGGGIPGELFF
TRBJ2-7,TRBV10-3,CAIRTDRGYEQYF
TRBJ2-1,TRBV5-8,CASSLGLASYNEQFF
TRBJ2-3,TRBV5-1,CASSSRLAGGPIPLTDTQYF
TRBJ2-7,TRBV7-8,CASSLGSGPSYEQYF